The T cell receptor (beta chain) described here comes from a study of OX40 agonist ivuxolimab in advanced cancers. Study in general: A partial response was reached by three patients: one with hepatocellular carcinoma and two with cutaneous melanoma.

For this clone: Its target is unknown.

Study-wide points: Compared with CD4+, CD8+ T cells on average had more expanded clones.

Profiled with immunoSEQ multiplex PCR; TCRdb holds only in-frame clones, not every one. The data hold some 57,000 clones, with about nine tenths observed a single time. The specimen comprised CD4+ or CD8+ T cells sorted from blood, sampled in a trial of the OX40 agonist ivuxolimab. This TCR derives from an adult with an advanced solid tumor such as melanoma, head and neck, liver or kidney cancer.

The CDR3 DNA reads TGTGCCAGCAGTTTAACGACAGGGACCGGAGTTGAGCAGTTCTTC. Translated: CASSLTTGTGVEQFF. The chain has TRBV27 and TRBJ2-1; TRBD1 aligns across 7 bases. V lost 2 bases, J lost 9 bases, and 10 bases stayed unmatched. Germline CDR1 MNHEY, CDR2 SMNVEV (reference sequence). This CDR3 comprises 15 residues.